This record looks at one T cell receptor (beta chain) sequence and its context. Patients of the Seattle cohort, enrolled during active infection, were followed longitudinally. Trimming took 0 bases from V and 7 from J, leaving 11 bases between them. The CDR3 spans 14 residues. The germline CDR1 and CDR2 sequences are SGDLS and YYNGEE. These data originate in a study of blood T cell repertoires in COVID-19. Study-level information: Material from acute and convalescent COVID-19 was sourced from the United States, Italy and Spain. In each case, the material was cDNA or gDNA derived from T cells, B-cell-depleted T cells, or PBMCs.

Authors' data handling: Amplification from reference gene primers served as the basis for estimated nucleated cell counts. Here immunoSEQ multiplex PCR was the method, and the copy in TCRdb shows in-frame clones only, minus some. The V and J calls and the clone size are those of that table, but D and trimming were determined from the DNA. The sample records fewer than 200,000 clones, roughly 76% being singletons. Sequencing was done on a sample of peripheral blood. The gene calls are TRBV9 and TRBJ1-3, with D hard to call. The receptor comes from a woman aged 80 or over with COVID-19, enrolled during active disease. The CDR3 DNA sequence: TGTGCCAGCAGCGTAGACAACAGCCGGAACACCATATATTTT. Residues: CASSVDNSRNTIYF.